Shown below are 2 T cell receptor beta chains from a single sample sequenced in a study of T cell responses to AZD1222 COVID-19 vaccine. TCRdb's table, derived via immunoSEQ multiplex PCR, lists solely in-frame clones and lacks some. The sample gives fewer than 150,000 clones, around nine tenths of which show up once; about 3.5% is in the top ten. This material consisted of peripheral blood, taken on day 0 of AZD1222 vaccination. These TCRs come from an adult in good health.

V is TRBV19 and J is TRBJ2-1, with unresolved D. The CDR3 sequence is 17 residues long. The V end was cut by 5 bases, the J end by 2 bases, with 19 bases between. Germline-derived CDR1 and CDR2 are LNHDA and SQIVND (reference sequence). The CDR3 DNA reads as TGTGCCAGTAGTCGTCCGGGCCCCGCTGTCCCCTACAATGAGCAGTTCTTC. Encoded protein: CASSRPGPAVPYNEQFF.

The chain recombines TRBV5-1 with TRBJ2-7; D call uncertain. Germline CDR1 reads SGHRS; CDR2 reads YFSETQ. This CDR3 contains 12 residues. Trimming removed 4 bases from V and 4 bases from J, with 9 bases in between. The CDR3 sequence: CASSTDGYEQYF. CDR3 in DNA: TGCGCCAGCAGCACCGACGGGTACGAGCAGTACTTC. Looking up the rest from reference TRBV5-1 and TRBJ2-7 gives the full variable domain: KAGVTQTPRYLIKTRGQQVTLSCSPISGHRSVSWYQQTPGQGLQFLFEYFSETQRNKGNFPGRFSGRQFSNSRSEMNVSTLELGDSALYLCASSTDGYEQYFGPGTRLTVT.